The sequence of this TCR beta chain was determined in a study of T-cell memory formation after mild COVID-19. Study background: Largely, the TCR clusters proved donor specific.

Study-wide results and limits: The authors did not confirm SARS-CoV-2 specificity of second-wave clones peaking day 37. Pre-infection memory contained some responding clones, which suggested that cross-reactive memory had joined. Contracting clones localized mainly to CM and EM when CD4+ and mainly to EMRA when CD8+.

The table lists this clonotype with a few counts. The target antigen is unknown. The CDR3 extends over 12 amino acids. Trimming removed 6 bases at V and 2 bases at J, with 7 bases between. Germline assignment: CDR1 MNHEY and CDR2 SMNVEV (reference sequence). MiXCR, run by TCRdb on the 5' RACE reads, gives a single entry per CDR3 protein. The table has 400,000 or so distinct CDR3 sequences, over 15% seen once. The source material was PBMCs or a T cell subset sorted from them (not recorded which). V is TRBV27 and J is TRBJ1-1; D gene ambiguous. The sequence was obtained from an adult woman who had mild COVID-19 (a few samples of this study predate the infection). Cell type and time point are not known. CDR3 loop: CASSGVNTEAFF. CDR3 sequence (DNA): TGTGCCAGCAGCGGAGTCAACACTGAAGCTTTCTTT.